What follows are 7 T cell receptor beta chains derived from one specimen sequenced in a study of glioma-infiltrating T cells after dendritic cell vaccination. Assay: immunoSEQ multiplex PCR; the TCRdb copy retains only in-frame clones and omits some. The sample has 98,000 or so clones, 80% seen once; the top ten hold 5% to 7%. As to time point: after dendritic cell vaccination, including at tumor progression/relapse. This sample comprised blood, obtained after dendritic cell vaccination. The receptors shown here come from a human donor with glioblastoma.

The DNA for the CDR3 is TGCAGTGCTATGTGGCGAGAGGCCCAGCATTTT. The encoded protein is CSAMWREAQHF. The V call is TRBV20-1, the J call TRBJ1-5; D is unresolved. The germline CDR1 and CDR2 sequences are DFQATT and SNEGSKA (reference sequence). This CDR3 has 11 amino acids. The V end was cut by 4 bases, the J end by 11 bases, with 12 bases between.

This clone was counted between two and nine times. J is TRBJ2-7 and V is TRBV27; the match to TRBD1 covers 9 bases. Trimming removed 6 bases from V and 3 bases from J; junction bases left unmatched: 9. The germline V gene encodes CDR1 MNHEY and CDR2 SMNVEV (reference sequence). The CDR3 extends over 15 amino acids. The DNA for the CDR3 is TGTGCCAGCAGGAAAGCACAGGGGGCACTCTACGAGCAGTACTTC. Translation: CASRKAQGALYEQYF.

This chain joins TRBV10-3 and TRBJ2-5, with 7 nucleotides matching TRBD1. CDR1 is ENHRY and CDR2 is SYGVKD in the germline V gene. This CDR3 comprises 15 residues. V lost 3 bases to trimming and J lost 5 bases; unmatched junction nucleotides: 9. DNA for the CDR3: TGTGCCATCAGTGACGGCAAGACAGGGAGCGAGACCCAGTACTTC. Residues: CAISDGKTGSETQYF.

This chain links TRBV21-1 with TRBJ1-6; no DNA check was done on the table's D call, TRBD1. TRBV21-1 constitutes a pseudogene. This CDR3 has 17 amino acids. CDR3 bases: TGTGCCAGCAGCAAAGCCGGGACAGTTTTCTATAATTCACCCCTCCACTTT. This gives the protein CASSKAGTVFYNSPLHF.

V is TRBV5-1 and J is TRBJ2-7; the D gene is possibly TRBD1 (5 bases). Germline V lookup: CDR1 SGHRS, CDR2 YFSETQ. The CDR3 spans 16 residues. V was cut by 0 bases and J by 3 bases, with 16 bases left in between. The CDR3 coding sequence is TGCGCCAGCAGCTTGGCAGGGTCTAACTTCGACTACGAGCAGTACTTC. Translation gives CASSLAGSNFDYEQYF.

The gene calls are TRBV2 and TRBJ2-5; TRBD2 matches 15 bases. The germline gives CDR1 SNHLY, CDR2 FYNNEI. V lost 5 bases to trimming and J lost 4 bases; unmatched junction nucleotides: 11. This CDR3 is 18 amino acids long. The CDR3 bases are TGTGCCAGCAGTACGCCGGGACTAGCGGGAGGATGGGGAGAGACCCAGTACTTC. Translating it yields CASSTPGLAGGWGETQYF.

V is TRBV18 and J is TRBJ2-1, with 8 bases fitting TRBD2. CDR1 KGHSH and CDR2 LQKENI come from the germline V gene. J gave up 6 bases and V 3 bases, and 13 bases lay outside the gene matches. The CDR3 is 17 residues long. CDR3 sequence (DNA): TGTGCCAGCTCACCGCTTAATGGACTAGCTGGGGGCAATGAGCAGTTCTTC. This encodes CASSPLNGLAGGNEQFF.